Listed here are 30 T cell receptor beta chains from one sample, sequenced in a study of blood T cells in healthy people across ages. Alongside a J-beta primer mix, a sample-barcoded 5' primer served in a second PCR lasting roughly 7 to 12 cycles. TCRdb re-called the 5' RACE reads with MiXCR, one entry per CDR3 protein. The data contain about 1 million distinct CDR3 sequences, approximately 25% of them singletons. The sample was also reused in another study, on T cells of mothers and their children.

The sequenced sample was blood. All receptors come from a girl aged 2 to 10 in good health.

V is TRBV12-3 or TRBV12-4 and J is TRBJ1-4; TRBD1 agrees at 7 bases. J was trimmed by 5 bases and V by 0 bases; bases with no gene match: 6. There are 16 residues in the CDR3. The chain's CDR3 is CASSLAPGTENEKLFF. DNA for the CDR3: TGTGCCAGCAGTTTAGCGCCTGGGACAGAAAATGAAAAACTGTTTTTT.

This rearrangement joins TRBV4-1 to TRBJ2-1; D is ambiguous. The ends were cut back, 2 bases at V and 0 bases at J, with 17 bases in the middle. The germline gives CDR1 MGHRA, CDR2 YSYEKL. CDR3 size: 18 residues. CDR3: CASSQSELVYVSYNEQFF. The CDR3 DNA reads TGCGCCAGCAGCCAAAGTGAGCTGGTTTATGTCTCCTACAATGAGCAGTTCTTC.

On this clonotype itself: A much larger clonotype is one base distant, so this may be a read error. V and J are TRBV24-1 and TRBJ2-2; TRBD2 is a possible D gene (6 bases). CDR1 is KGHDR, CDR2 SFDVKD, per germline. The V gene lost 9 bases and the J gene lost 4 bases, with 11 bases spanning the gap. The CDR3 runs to 13 residues. The CDR3 region has the DNA TGTGCCACCCATGACGGGAGCACCGGGGAGCTGTTTTTT. This codes for CATHDGSTGELFF.

The genes are TRBV12-3 or TRBV12-4 and TRBJ2-4; no firm D call. The CDR3 has 13 amino acids. Trimming took 2 bases from V and 2 from J, leaving 4 bases between them. The CDR3 loop is CASSLLTKNIQYF. The CDR3 region has the DNA TGTGCCAGCAGTTTATTAACCAAAAACATTCAGTACTTC.

This clonotype was observed a few times. V usage is TRBV7-9 and J usage is TRBJ2-3; 7 bases match TRBD2. The J segment lost 0 bases and the V segment lost 5 bases, leaving 14 bases of the junction unmatched. This CDR3 spans 18 amino acids. Germline-derived CDR1 and CDR2 are SEHNR and FQNEAQ (reference sequence). The CDR3 protein is CASSPTGTTLSSTDTQYF. Written as DNA, the CDR3 is TGTGCCAGCAGCCCCACCGGGACTACGCTCTCTAGCACAGATACGCAGTATTTT.

The V gene is TRBV4-2, the J gene TRBJ1-4; weak D call: TRBD1 (6 bases). The CDR3 has 17 residues. V lost 4 bases and J lost 10, with 25 bases in between. The germline gives CDR1 LGHNA, CDR2 YNFKEQ. CDR3 in amino acids: CASSPEIWTASGLKLFF. The CDR3 coding sequence is TGTGCCAGCAGCCCAGAGATTTGGACAGCCTCTGGTCTAAAACTGTTTTTT.

This clonotype was found a few times. This chain uses TRBV5-1 with TRBJ2-3; D not resolved. The CDR3 sequence is 14 residues long. Trimming took 6 bases from V and 3 from J, leaving 14 bases between them. From germline, CDR1 is SGHRS and CDR2 YFSETQ. The CDR3 nucleotides read TGCGCCAGCAACTTCGTACAGTCGACAGATACGCAGTATTTT. This sequence encodes CASNFVQSTDTQYF.

This clonotype was observed a handful of times. CDR3 loop: CASSRIVEAFF. The CDR3 DNA follows: TGTGCCAGCAGTCGGATTGTTGAAGCTTTCTTT. The genes are TRBV7-9 and TRBJ1-1; D is uncertain. Germline V gene data show CDR1 as SEHNR and CDR2 as FQNEAQ (reference sequence). CDR3 size: 11 residues. Trimming removed 6 bases from V and 7 bases from J, with 9 bases in between.

This clonotype was seen a handful of times. The V and J genes are TRBV7-9 and TRBJ1-4; D may be TRBD1 (6 bases). Trimming took 5 bases from V and 8 from J, leaving 12 bases between them. Germline-derived CDR1 and CDR2 are SEHNR and FQNEAQ (reference sequence). The CDR3 is 13 amino acids. Written as DNA, the CDR3 is TGTGCCAGCAGCGGTGATACAGGGGAAAAACTGTTTTTT. Protein: CASSGDTGEKLFF.

V and J are TRBV7-8 and TRBJ2-4; 8 bases align to TRBD1. J gave up 4 bases and V 5 bases, and 16 bases lay outside the gene matches. The CDR3 totals 18 residues. CDR1 is SGHVS and CDR2 is FQNEAQ in the germline V gene. CDR3 region: CASSPPAHRWTGKNIQYF. The CDR3 DNA follows: TGTGCCAGCAGCCCCCCGGCACACCGCTGGACAGGGAAAAACATTCAGTACTTC. Complete variable domain (other parts from reference TRBV7-8 and TRBJ2-4): GAGVSQSPRYKVAKRGQDVALRCDPISGHVSLFWYQQALGQGPEFLTYFQNEAQLDKSGLPSDRFFAERPEGSVSTLKIQRTQQEDSAVYLCASSPPAHRWTGKNIQYFGAGTRLSVL.

This clonotype was counted only a few times. The V and J genes are TRBV10-3 and TRBJ2-2; the D is unclear. Germline CDR1 ENHRY, CDR2 SYGVKD. CDR3 size: 14 residues. The V end lost 4 bases, the J end lost 5 bases, and 11 bases lay between the germline ends. This chain's CDR3 is CAISGISRTGELFF. The CDR3 DNA sequence: TGTGCCATCAGTGGGATATCTAGGACCGGGGAGCTGTTTTTT.

This chain links TRBV7-2 with TRBJ1-2; a possible D gene is TRBD1 (5 bases). This CDR3 spans 15 amino acids. Germline V gene sequence: CDR1 SGHTA, CDR2 FQGNSA. The V gene lost 1 base and the J gene lost 4 bases, with 13 bases spanning the gap. Here the CDR3 DNA reads TGTGCCAGCAGCTTAGAGTTAAGGGGTGCCTATGGCTACACCTTC. Amino acid sequence: CASSLELRGAYGYTF.

This clonotype was seen more than once but under ten times. This chain connects TRBV11-2 to TRBJ1-1; possible D gene TRBD1, 5 bases. The V and J ends lost 7 bases and 2 bases respectively, with 11 bases between them. Germline V gives CDR1 SGHAT, CDR2 FQNNGV. CDR3 size: 13 residues. For the CDR3, the DNA is TGTGCCAGCACCCGAGACAGAAACACTGAAGCTTTCTTT. It specifies CASTRDRNTEAFF.

V usage is TRBV14 and J usage is TRBJ2-3, with a weak D call TRBD1 (5 bases). CDR1 is SGHDN and CDR2 is FVKESK in the germline V gene. V was cut by 8 bases and J by 0 bases, with 9 bases left in between. The CDR3 is 13 residues long. CDR3 coding DNA: TGTGCCAGCGGCCGGACAAGCACAGATACGCAGTATTTT. Its translation is CASGRTSTDTQYF.

This clonotype appeared a few times. V usage is TRBV7-9 and J usage is TRBJ2-5; 10 bases are shared with TRBD2. With 6 bases clipped from V and 5 bases from J, the junction kept 9 bases outside the gene matches. The CDR3 consists of 15 residues. In germline, CDR1 is SEHNR, CDR2 FQNEAQ (reference sequence). CDR3: CASSPSGSNAETQYF. The CDR3, as DNA: TGTGCCAGCAGTCCTAGCGGGAGTAACGCGGAGACCCAGTACTTC.

The chain carries TRBV6-5 and TRBJ2-1; tentatively, D is TRBD2 (5 bases). Trimming shortened V by 0 bases and J by 0 bases, and 6 bases separated the two germline ends. Per germline, CDR1 MNHEY and CDR2 SVGAGI. This CDR3 is 15 amino acids long. Here the CDR3 DNA reads TGTGCCAGCAGTTACTCAAGCGGCTCCTACAATGAGCAGTTCTTC. The encoded protein is CASSYSSGSYNEQFF.

This clonotype was counted between two and nine times. This chain connects TRBV29-1 to TRBJ1-2; D is unclear. Germline V gene lookup returns CDR1 SQVTM and CDR2 ANQGSEA. This CDR3 spans 11 amino acids. Between the trimmed V and J ends, which lost 0 bases and 8 bases, there was a span of 7 bases. CDR3 bases: TGCAGCGTTGAAGACCTGCCCGGCTACACCTTC. Translating it yields CSVEDLPGYTF.

This clonotype has more than one count but fewer than ten. The chain has TRBV15 and TRBJ2-2, with D possibly matching TRBD2 (6 bases). Germline values: CDR1 LNHNV, CDR2 YYDKDF (reference sequence). The CDR3 contains 18 residues. Trimming removed 1 base from V and 6 bases from J, with 21 bases in between. CDR3 DNA sequence: TGTGCCACCAGCAGAGCCCTCCGAGGAGGGGATAGTCCCGGGGAGCTGTTTTTT. Its protein product is CATSRALRGGDSPGELFF.

The chain employs TRBV25-1 and TRBJ2-4, with D unclear. Germline assignment: CDR1 MGHDK and CDR2 SYGVNS. The V and J ends lost 3 bases and 6 bases respectively, with 12 bases between them. The CDR3 loop spans 14 amino acids. CDR3 DNA sequence: TGTGCCAGCAGTGACCCCGCAGCTACAAACATTCAGTACTTC. Protein: CASSDPAATNIQYF.

This clonotype turned up a few times. The chain uses TRBV7-2 and TRBJ2-5, with 8 bases matching TRBD2. V lost 5 bases to trimming and J lost 5 bases; unmatched junction nucleotides: 7. Looked up from germline, CDR1 is SGHTA and CDR2 is FQGNSA. This CDR3 region has 14 residues. The CDR3 loop reads CASSQRLARETQYF. CDR3 coding DNA: TGTGCCAGCAGCCAAAGACTAGCGAGGGAGACCCAGTACTTC.

The V gene is TRBV6-5, the J gene TRBJ2-4; no definite D call. Trimming left V 8 bases short and J 3 bases short, with 5 bases between. Per germline, CDR1 MNHEY and CDR2 SVGAGI. The CDR3 is 11 residues long. This CDR3 reads CASWVKNIQYF. CDR3 nucleotides: TGTGCCAGCTGGGTCAAAAACATTCAGTACTTC.

The chain carries TRBV19 and TRBJ2-5; D may be TRBD1 or TRBD2 (5 bases each). Germline CDR1 LNHDA, CDR2 SQIVND (reference sequence). The CDR3 is 17 residues long. V was clipped by 4 bases and J by 5 bases, with 23 bases between them. In DNA, the CDR3 is TGTGCCAGTAGTACCGGGTGGATCGCCGGGGACGGGGAGACCCAGTACTTC. Encoded protein: CASSTGWIAGDGETQYF.

CDR3 loop: CANQGITGGEQYF. CDR3 DNA: TGTGCCAACCAGGGGATAACAGGGGGCGAGCAGTACTTC. This chain joins TRBV28 and TRBJ2-7; TRBD1 aligns across 8 bases. CDR1 is MDHEN, CDR2 SYDVKM, per germline. Unmatched junction bases numbered 11, after V lost 10 bases and J lost 6 bases. The CDR3 sequence is 13 residues long.

The rearrangement joins TRBV29-1 to TRBJ1-1, with D possibly matching TRBD1 (5 bases). The CDR3 is 15 residues long. The germline V gene has CDR1 SQVTM and CDR2 ANQGSEA. The V and J ends lost 6 bases and 4 bases respectively, with 21 bases between them. CDR3 amino acids: CSVLGDGVSVTEAFF. The DNA of the CDR3 is TGCAGCGTATTAGGGGACGGGGTGAGTGTCACTGAAGCTTTCTTT.

The chain employs TRBV3-1 and TRBJ2-1; 16 nucleotides agree with TRBD2. V lost 3 bases to trimming and J lost 0 bases; unmatched junction nucleotides: 8. The germline gives CDR1 LGHDT, CDR2 YNNKEL (reference sequence). The CDR3 has 20 amino acids. CDR3 bases: TGTGCCAGCAGCCAGAAAGGGGGACTAGCGGGGGGGAGCTCCTACAATGAGCAGTTCTTC. It yields the protein CASSQKGGLAGGSSYNEQFF.

The V gene is TRBV7-6, the J gene TRBJ1-1, with unresolved D. Per germline, CDR1 SGHVS and CDR2 FNYEAQ. Trimming removed 5 bases at V and 0 bases at J, with 10 bases between. The CDR3 has 14 amino acids. The CDR3 region is CASSTYGLNTEAFF. Written as DNA, the CDR3 is TGTGCCAGCAGCACCTACGGGCTGAACACTGAAGCTTTCTTT.

V and J are TRBV6-1 and TRBJ2-1; D ambiguous. The CDR3 contains 12 residues. Germline V gene lookup returns CDR1 MNHNS and CDR2 SASEGT. V lost 10 bases to trimming and J lost 5 bases, with 12 bases between them. CDR3 sequence: CANRPTHNEQFF. The CDR3 DNA follows: TGTGCCAACAGACCAACACACAATGAGCAGTTCTTC.

This clonotype appeared a few times. The V call is TRBV13, the J call TRBJ1-2; no clear D gene. In germline, CDR1 is PRHDT, CDR2 FYEKMQ (reference sequence). The CDR3 length is 12 residues. V lost 10 bases, J lost 0 bases, and 9 bases lay in between. The CDR3, as DNA: TGTGCCACACAGCTCACTAACTATGGCTACACCTTC. Translating gives CATQLTNYGYTF.

The chain uses TRBV11-2 and TRBJ2-1; no definite D call. Matching the DNA end better, TRBJ2-7 makes the J call doubtful. The CDR3 runs 15 residues. Germline loops: CDR1 SGHAT, CDR2 FQNNGV. CDR3 coding DNA: TGTGCCAGCAGCTTAGACCCAGTTTATGGTTTCGAGCAGTACTTC. Amino acid sequence: CASSLDPVYGFEQYF.

The chain links TRBV29-1 to TRBJ2-3; TRBD1 agrees at 10 bases. Germline CDR1 is SQVTM and CDR2 is ANQGSEA. The V gene end was trimmed by 2 bases and the J gene end by 4 bases; junction bases not matched to a gene: 3. The CDR3 extends over 14 amino acids. The CDR3 nucleotides read TGCAGCGTTGAAACCGGGACAGGGGCAGATACGCAGTATTTT. It yields the protein CSVETGTGADTQYF.